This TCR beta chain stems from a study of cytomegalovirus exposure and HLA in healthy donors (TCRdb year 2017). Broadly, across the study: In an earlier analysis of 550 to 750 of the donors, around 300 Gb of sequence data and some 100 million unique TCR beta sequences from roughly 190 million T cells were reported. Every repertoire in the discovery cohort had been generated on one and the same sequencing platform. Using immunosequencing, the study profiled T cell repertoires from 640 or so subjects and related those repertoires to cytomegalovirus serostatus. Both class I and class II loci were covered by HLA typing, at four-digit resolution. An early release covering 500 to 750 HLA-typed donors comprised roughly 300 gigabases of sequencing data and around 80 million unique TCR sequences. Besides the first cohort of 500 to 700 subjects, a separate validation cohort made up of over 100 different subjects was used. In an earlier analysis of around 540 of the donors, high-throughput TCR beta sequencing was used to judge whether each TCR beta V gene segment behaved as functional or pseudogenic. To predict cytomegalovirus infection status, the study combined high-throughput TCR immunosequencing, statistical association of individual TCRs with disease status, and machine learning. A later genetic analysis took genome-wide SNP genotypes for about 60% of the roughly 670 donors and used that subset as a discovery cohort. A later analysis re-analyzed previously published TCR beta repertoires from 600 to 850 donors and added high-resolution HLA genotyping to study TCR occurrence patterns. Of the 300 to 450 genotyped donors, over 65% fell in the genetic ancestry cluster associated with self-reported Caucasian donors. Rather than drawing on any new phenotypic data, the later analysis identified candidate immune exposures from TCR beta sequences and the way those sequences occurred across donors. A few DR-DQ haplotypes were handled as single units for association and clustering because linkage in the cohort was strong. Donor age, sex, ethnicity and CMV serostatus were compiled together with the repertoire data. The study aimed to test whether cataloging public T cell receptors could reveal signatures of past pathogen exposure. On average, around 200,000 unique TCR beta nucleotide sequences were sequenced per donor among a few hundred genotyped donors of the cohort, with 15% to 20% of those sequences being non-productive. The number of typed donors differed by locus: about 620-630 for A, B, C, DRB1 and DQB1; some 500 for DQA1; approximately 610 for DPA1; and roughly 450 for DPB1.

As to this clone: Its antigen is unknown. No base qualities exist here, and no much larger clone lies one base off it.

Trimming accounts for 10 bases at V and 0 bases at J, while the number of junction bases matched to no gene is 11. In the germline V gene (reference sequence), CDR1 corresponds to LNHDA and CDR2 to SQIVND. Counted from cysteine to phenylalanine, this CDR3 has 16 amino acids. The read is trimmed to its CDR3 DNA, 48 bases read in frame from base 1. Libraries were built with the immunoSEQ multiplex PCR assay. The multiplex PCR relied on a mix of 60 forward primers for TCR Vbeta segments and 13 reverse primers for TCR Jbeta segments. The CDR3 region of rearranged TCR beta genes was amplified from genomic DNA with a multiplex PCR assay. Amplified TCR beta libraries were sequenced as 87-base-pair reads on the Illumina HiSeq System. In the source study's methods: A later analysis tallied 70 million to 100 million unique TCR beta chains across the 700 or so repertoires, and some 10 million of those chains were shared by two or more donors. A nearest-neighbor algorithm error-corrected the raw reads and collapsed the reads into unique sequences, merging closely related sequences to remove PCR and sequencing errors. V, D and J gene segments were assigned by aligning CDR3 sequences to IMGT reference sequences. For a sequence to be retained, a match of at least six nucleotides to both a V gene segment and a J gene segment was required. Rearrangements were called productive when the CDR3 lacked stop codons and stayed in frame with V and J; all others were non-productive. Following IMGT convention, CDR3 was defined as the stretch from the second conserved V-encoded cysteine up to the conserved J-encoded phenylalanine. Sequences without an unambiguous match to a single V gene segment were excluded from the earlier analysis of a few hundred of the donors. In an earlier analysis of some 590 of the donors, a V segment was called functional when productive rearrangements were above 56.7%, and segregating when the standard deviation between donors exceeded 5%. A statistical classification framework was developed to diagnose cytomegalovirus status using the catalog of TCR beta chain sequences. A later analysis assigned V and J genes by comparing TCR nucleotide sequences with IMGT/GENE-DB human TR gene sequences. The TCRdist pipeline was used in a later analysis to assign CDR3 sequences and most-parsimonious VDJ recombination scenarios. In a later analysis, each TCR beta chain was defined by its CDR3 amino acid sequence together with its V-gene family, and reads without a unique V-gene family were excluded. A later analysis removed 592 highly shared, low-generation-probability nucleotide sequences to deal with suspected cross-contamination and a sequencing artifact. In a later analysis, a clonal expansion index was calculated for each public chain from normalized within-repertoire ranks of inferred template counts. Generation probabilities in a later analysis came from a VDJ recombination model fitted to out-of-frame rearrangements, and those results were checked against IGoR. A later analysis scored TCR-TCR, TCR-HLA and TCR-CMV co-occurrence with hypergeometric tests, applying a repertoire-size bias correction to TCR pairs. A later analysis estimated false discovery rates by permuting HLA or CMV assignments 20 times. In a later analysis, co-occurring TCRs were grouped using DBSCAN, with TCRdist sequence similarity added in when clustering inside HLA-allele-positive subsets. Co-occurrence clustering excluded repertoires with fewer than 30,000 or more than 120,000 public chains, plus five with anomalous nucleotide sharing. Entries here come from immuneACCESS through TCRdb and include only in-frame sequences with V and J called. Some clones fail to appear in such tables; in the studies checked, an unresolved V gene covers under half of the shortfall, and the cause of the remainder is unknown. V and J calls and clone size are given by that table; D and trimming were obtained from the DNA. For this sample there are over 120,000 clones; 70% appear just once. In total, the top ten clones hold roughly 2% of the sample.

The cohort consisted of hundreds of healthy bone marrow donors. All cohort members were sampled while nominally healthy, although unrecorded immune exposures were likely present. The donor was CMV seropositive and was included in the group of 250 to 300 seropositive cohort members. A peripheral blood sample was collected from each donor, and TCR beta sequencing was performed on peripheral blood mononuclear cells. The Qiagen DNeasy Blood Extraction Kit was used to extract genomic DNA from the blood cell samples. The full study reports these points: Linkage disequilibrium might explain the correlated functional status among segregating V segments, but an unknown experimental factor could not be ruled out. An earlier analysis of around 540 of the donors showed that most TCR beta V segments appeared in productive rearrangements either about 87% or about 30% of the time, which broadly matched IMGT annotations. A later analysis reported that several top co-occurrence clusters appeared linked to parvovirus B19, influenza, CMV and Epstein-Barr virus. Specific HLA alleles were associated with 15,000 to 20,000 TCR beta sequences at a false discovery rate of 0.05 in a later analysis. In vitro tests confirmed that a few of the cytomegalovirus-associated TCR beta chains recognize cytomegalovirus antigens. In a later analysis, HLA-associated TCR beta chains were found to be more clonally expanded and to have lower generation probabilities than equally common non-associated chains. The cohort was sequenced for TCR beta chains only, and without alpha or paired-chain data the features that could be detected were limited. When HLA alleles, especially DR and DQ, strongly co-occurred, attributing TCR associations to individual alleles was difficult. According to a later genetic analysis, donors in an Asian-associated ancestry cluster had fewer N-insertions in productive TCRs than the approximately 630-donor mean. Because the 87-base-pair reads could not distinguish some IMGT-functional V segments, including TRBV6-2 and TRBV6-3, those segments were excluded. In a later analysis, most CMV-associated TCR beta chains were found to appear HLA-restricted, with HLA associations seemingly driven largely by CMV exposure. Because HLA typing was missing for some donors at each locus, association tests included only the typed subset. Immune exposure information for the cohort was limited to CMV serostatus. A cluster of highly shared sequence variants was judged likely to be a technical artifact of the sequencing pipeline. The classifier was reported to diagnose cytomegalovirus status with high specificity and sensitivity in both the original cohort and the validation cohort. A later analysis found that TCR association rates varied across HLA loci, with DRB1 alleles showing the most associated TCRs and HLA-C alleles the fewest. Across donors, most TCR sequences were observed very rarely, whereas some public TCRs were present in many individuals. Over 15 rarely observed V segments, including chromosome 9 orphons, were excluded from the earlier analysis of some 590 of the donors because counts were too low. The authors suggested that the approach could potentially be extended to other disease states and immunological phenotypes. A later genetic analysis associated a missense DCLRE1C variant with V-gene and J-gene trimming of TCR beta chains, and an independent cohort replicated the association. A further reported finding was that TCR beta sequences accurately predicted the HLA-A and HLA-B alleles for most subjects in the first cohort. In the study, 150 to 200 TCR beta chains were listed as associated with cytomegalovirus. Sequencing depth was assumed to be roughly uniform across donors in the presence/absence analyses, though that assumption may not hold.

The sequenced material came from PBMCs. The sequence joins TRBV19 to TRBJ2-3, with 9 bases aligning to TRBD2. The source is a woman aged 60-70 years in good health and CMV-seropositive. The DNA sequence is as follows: TGTGCCACCACGACTAGCGGAGGGCCTAGCACAGATACGCAGTATTTT. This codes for CATTTSGGPSTDTQYF.